The clone carrying this T cell receptor beta chain was observed once. This record comes from a study of shared clonotypes between healthy human individuals. This table comes from immunoSEQ multiplex PCR, and its TCRdb copy is limited to in-frame clones, with some not included. The sample yields roughly 2.6 million clones, over 85% seen once. Material: naive CD4+ T cells sorted from blood. Subset reported: CD45RA+ positively selected. The TCR was taken from a man between 18 and 35 years old in good health.

In DNA form, the CDR3 reads TGTGCCAGCAGTGTCCGGGACAGGGAGGCCGGGGAGCTGTTTTTT. Encoded protein: CASSVRDREAGELFF. V usage is TRBV25-1 and J usage is TRBJ2-2; 9 bases map to TRBD1. CDR1 and CDR2 from the germline V gene are MGHDK and SYGVNS. The J segment lost 6 bases and the V segment lost 4 bases, leaving 6 bases of the junction unmatched. The CDR3 is 15 amino acids.